This TCR beta chain is from a study of beta chain features in type 1 diabetes. Between the trimmed V and J ends, which lost 1 base and 7 bases, there was a span of 10 bases. The CDR3 is made up of 13 amino acids. From germline, CDR1 is MGHDK and CDR2 SYGVNS. Naive, central memory, regulatory and stem cell-like memory cells within the CD4+ compartment were sorted using CD45RO/CCR7/CD25/CD127/CD95/CD27. The entirety of the isolated RNA underwent reverse transcription, so expressed TCRB transcripts were sequenced. Repertoires were generated with immunoSEQ multiplex PCR, while TCRdb's copy carries only in-frame clones and drops some. The sample lists 300,000 to 400,000 clones; 8% were seen once.

The V and J genes are TRBV25-1 and TRBJ1-2; D unclear. The sample comprised central memory CD4+ T cells from blood. The receptor was isolated from a woman aged 18 to 35 in good health. The CDR3 spells CASSEFKLGGYTF. Here the CDR3 DNA reads TGTGCCAGCAGTGAATTCAAGCTCGGTGGCTACACCTTC.